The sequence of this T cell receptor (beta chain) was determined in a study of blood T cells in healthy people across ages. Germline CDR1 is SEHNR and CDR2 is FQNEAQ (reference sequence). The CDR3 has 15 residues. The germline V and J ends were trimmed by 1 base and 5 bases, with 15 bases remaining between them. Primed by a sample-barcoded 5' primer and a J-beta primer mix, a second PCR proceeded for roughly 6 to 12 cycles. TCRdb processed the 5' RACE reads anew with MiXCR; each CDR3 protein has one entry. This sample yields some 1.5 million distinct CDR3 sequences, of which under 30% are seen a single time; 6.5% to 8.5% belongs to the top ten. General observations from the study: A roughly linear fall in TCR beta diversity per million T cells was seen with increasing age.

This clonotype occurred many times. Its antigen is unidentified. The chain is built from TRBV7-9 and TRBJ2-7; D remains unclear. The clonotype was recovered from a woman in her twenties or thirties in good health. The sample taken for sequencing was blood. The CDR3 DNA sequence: TGTGCCAGCAGCTTAGATGCTCGCAGGATCAACGAGCAGTACTTC. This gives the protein CASSLDARRINEQYF.